This T cell receptor beta chain was obtained from a study of somatic mutations in cytotoxic T cells in rheumatoid arthritis. The protocol was immunoSEQ multiplex PCR, while the TCRdb copy is restricted to in-frame clones and leaves out a portion. The table records approximately 30,000 clones, around four fifths of them present only once. This CDR3 has 15 residues. V gave up 0 bases and J gave up 1 base, with 7 bases separating them. Germline lookup yields CDR1 SGDLS and CDR2 YYNGEE. The sample comprised CD8+ T cells sorted from blood. The rearrangement joins TRBV9 to TRBJ2-2, with D maybe TRBD2 (6 bases). The sequence derives from an adult with rheumatoid arthritis. The CDR3 here is CASSVGGENTGELFF. DNA of the CDR3: TGTGCCAGCAGCGTAGGCGGGGAGAACACCGGGGAGCTGTTTTTT. Full variable domain (remainder filled in from reference TRBV9 and TRBJ2-2): DSGVTQTPKHLITATGQRVTLRCSPRSGDLSVYWYQQSLDQGLQFLIQYYNGEERAKGNILERFSAQQFPDLHSELNLSSLELGDSALYFCASSVGGENTGELFFGEGSRLTVL.